This T cell receptor (beta chain) was sequenced during a study of cytomegalovirus exposure and HLA in healthy donors. This clone has just one count. Its antigen is not identified. Broader study findings: In an earlier analysis, in approximately 630 donors, most V segments appeared productive either ~90% or ~30% of the time. Researchers reported in a later analysis that common viral pathogens appeared linked to several top clusters. A classifier reportedly called cytomegalovirus status with high sensitivity and specificity.

The PCR was carried out with 60 Vbeta primers and 13 Jbeta primers. The method was immunoSEQ multiplex PCR; TCRdb's version includes in-frame clones alone and lacks a portion of them. The sample holds some 220,000 clones, 80% to 90% seen once. The CDR3 has 13 residues. The germline V gene encodes CDR1 SGHDN and CDR2 FVKESK. Between the trimmed V and J ends, which lost 0 bases and 6 bases, there was a span of 8 bases. Sequencing used PBMCs. The gene calls are TRBV14 and TRBJ1-2; D unresolved. The TCR sequence derives from a woman aged 18-29 years in good health and CMV-seronegative. In DNA form, the CDR3 reads TGTGCCAGCAGCCAAGATCCGGGGAATGGCTACACCTTC. Translation gives CASSQDPGNGYTF.